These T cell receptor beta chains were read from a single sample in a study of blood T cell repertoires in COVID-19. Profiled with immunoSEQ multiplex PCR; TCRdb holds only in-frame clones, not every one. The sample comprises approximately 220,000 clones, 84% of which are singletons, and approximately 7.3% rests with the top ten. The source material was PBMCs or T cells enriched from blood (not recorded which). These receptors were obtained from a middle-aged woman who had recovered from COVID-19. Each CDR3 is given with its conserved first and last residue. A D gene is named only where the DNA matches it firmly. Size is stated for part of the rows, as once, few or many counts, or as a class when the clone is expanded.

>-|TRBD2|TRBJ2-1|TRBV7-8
TGTGCCAGCAGCCCGGGAGGACTAGCGGGGTACAATGAGCAGTTCTTC
CASSPGGLAGYNEQFF
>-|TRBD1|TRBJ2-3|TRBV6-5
TGTGCCAGCACCCGGGGACAGGCCACAGATACGCAGTATTTT
CASTRGQATDTQYF
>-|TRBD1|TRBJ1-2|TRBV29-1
TGCAGCGTTGGGACAGGGGGAGGGAAAAACTATGGCTACACCTTC
CSVGTGGGKNYGYTF
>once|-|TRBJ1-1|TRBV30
TGTGCCTGGAGTGTTGGAGAAGACACTGAAGCTTTCTTT
CAWSVGEDTEAFF
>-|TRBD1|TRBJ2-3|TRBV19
TGTGCCAGTAGTCCCTACGCCGGGACAGGGGTCCGCACAGATACGCAGTATTTT
CASSPYAGTGVRTDTQYF
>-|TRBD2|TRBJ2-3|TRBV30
TGTGCCTGGAATCCGGGAGGGTCAGATACGCAGTATTTT
CAWNPGGSDTQYF
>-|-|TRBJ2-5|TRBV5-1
TGCGCCAGCAGCTTGCTTGCCCAGGGACTTCAAGAGACCCAGTACTTC
CASSLLAQGLQETQYF
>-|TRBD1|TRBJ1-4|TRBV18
TGTGCCAGCTCACCGGGGACAGGCAATGAAAAACTGTTTTTT
CASSPGTGNEKLFF
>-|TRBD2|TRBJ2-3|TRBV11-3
TGTGCCAGCAGCTCCCCTGGCGGGAGTCCCACAGATACGCAGTATTTT
CASSSPGGSPTDTQYF
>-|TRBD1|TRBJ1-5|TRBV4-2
TGTGCCAGCAGCCACCTCGACAGGGCGCATCAGCCCCAGCATTTT
CASSHLDRAHQPQHF
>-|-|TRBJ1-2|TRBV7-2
TGTGCCAGCAGCTTAGATATGCGGGTCTATGGCTACACCTTC
CASSLDMRVYGYTF
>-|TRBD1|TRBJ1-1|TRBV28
TGTGCCAGCAGTTTACAGCCCCGGGACAGGGCTTTCTTT
CASSLQPRDRAFF
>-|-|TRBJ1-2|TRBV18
TGTGCCAGCTCACCTACGGGGGACTATGGCTACACCTTC
CASSPTGDYGYTF
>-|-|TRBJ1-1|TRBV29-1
TGCAGCGCGGCGTTGCCAGCCGCTCTTTGGGGCGCTGAAGCTTTCTTT
CSAALPAALWGAEAFF
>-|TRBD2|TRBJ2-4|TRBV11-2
TGTGCCAGCAGCCTAACTAGCGGGCGGGCCAAAAACATTCAGTACTTC
CASSLTSGRAKNIQYF
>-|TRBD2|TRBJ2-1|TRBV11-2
TGTGCCAGCAGTCCGACTAGCGGGAGATTCTACAATGAGCAGTTCTTC
CASSPTSGRFYNEQFF
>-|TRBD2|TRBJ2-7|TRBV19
TGTGCCAGTAGTTATAGGACTAGCGGTTCTTCTAGCTCCTACGAGCAGTACTTC
CASSYRTSGSSSSYEQYF
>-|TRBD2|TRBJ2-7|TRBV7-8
TGTGCCAGCAGCTTAACCTTTGGACTAGCTAGCTACGAGCAGTACTTC
CASSLTFGLASYEQYF
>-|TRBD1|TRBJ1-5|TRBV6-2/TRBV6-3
TGTGCCAGCAGTTACTCGGGGACAGGGGGCGGGGATCAGCCCCAGCATTTT
CASSYSGTGGGDQPQHF
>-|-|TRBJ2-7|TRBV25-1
TGTGCCAGCATAAGGACATCTTACGAGCAGTACTTC
CASIRTSYEQYF
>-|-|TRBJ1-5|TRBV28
TGTGCCAGCAGTTTTCTCCCAGGTCAGCCCCAGCATTTT
CASSFLPGQPQHF
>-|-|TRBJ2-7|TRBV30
TGTGCCTGGAGTACAAGCTCCTACGAGCAGTACTTC
CAWSTSSYEQYF
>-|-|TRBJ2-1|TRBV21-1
TGTGCCAGCAGCAAACCTCTCATCAGGGATGAGCAGTTCTTC
CASSKPLIRDEQFF
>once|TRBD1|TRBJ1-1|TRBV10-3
TGTGCCATCAGCGGGACAGGGAACACTGAAGCTTTCTTT
CAISGTGNTEAFF
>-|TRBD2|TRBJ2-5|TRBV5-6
TGTGCCAGCAGCTTGTATCTAGCGGGAGGACCCCAAGAGACCCAGTACTTC
CASSLYLAGGPQETQYF
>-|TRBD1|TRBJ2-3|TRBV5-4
TGTGCCAGCAGCCCAGGACAGGGGAGGGTCACAGATACGCAGTATTTT
CASSPGQGRVTDTQYF